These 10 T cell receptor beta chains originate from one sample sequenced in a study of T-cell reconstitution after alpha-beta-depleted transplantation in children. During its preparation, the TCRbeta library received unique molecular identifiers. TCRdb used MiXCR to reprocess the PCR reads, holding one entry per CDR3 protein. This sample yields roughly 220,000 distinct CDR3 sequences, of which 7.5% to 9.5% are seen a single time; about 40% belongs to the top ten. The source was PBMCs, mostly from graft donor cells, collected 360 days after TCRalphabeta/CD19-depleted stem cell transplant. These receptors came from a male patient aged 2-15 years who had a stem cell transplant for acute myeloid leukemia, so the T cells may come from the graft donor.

The CDR3 DNA reads TGTGCCATCAGTGAGCTACAGGGATCCGGGGAGCTGTTTTTT. It yields the protein CAISELQGSGELFF. The chain joins TRBV10-3 to TRBJ2-2, with D maybe TRBD1 (6 bases). Germline CDR1 ENHRY, CDR2 SYGVKD. The CDR3 is 14 amino acids. Trimming took 2 bases from V and 6 from J, leaving 10 bases between them.

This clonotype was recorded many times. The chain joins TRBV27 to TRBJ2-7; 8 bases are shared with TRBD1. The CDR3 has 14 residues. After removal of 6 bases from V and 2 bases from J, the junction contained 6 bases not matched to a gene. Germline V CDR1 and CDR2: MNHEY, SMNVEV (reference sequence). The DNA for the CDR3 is TGTGCCAGCAGGTGGGGACAGGCCGCCTACGAGCAGTACTTC. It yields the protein CASRWGQAAYEQYF.

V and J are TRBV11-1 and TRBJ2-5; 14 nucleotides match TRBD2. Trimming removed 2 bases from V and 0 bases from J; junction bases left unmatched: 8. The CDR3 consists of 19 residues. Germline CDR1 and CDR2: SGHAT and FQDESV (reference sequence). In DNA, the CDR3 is TGTGCCAGCAGCTTACCGGGGACTAGCGGGAGCAATTACCAAGAGACCCAGTACTTC. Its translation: CASSLPGTSGSNYQETQYF.

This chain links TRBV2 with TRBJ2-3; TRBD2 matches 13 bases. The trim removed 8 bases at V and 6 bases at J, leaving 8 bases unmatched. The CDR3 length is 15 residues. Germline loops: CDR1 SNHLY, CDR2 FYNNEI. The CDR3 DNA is TGTGCCAGCCCTACAACTAGCGGGAGGGCGGATACGCAGTATTTT. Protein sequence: CASPTTSGRADTQYF.

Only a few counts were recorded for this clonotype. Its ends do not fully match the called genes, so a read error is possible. CDR3 sequence reads: CSARDTGTGSIYEQFF. The CDR3 bases are TGCAGTGCCAGAGACACTGGGACAGGTTCGATTTATGAGCAGTTCTTC. The J gene is TRBJ2-1, the V gene TRBV20-1, with 8 bases fitting TRBD1. This CDR3 spans 16 amino acids. Germline V gives CDR1 DFQATT, CDR2 SNEGSKA (reference sequence).

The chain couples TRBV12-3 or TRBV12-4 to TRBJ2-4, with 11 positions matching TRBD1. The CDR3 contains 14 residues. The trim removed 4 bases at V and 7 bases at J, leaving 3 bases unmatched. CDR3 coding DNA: TGTGCCAGCAGTTGGACAGGGGGCAGGAACATTCAGTACTTC. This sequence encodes CASSWTGGRNIQYF.

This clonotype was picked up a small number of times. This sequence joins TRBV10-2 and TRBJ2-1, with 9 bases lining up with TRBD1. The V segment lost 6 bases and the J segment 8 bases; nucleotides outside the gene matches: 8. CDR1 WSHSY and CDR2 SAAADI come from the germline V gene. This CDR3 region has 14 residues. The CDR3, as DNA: TGCGCCAGCAGCACCCGACAGGGGGTCTATGAGCAGTTCTTC. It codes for CASSTRQGVYEQFF.

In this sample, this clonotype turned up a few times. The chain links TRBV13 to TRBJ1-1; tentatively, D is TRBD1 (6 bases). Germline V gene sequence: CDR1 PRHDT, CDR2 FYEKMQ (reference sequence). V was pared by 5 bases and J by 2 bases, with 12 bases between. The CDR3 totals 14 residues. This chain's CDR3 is CASSRGQLNTEAFF. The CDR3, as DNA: TGTGCCAGCAGCCGGGGACAACTCAACACTGAAGCTTTCTTT.

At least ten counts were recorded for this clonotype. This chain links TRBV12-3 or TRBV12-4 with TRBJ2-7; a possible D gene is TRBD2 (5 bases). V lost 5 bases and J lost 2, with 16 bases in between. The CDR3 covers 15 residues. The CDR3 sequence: CASSPLIWGAYEQYF. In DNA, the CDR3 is TGTGCCAGCAGTCCTCTGATCTGGGGAGCCTACGAGCAGTACTTC.

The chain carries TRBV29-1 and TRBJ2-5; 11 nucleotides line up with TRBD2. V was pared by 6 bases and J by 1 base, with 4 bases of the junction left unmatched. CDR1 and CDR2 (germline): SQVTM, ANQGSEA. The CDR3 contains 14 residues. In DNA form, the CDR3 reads TGCAGCGTCACGACTAGCGGGGCCCAAGAGACCCAGTACTTC. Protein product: CSVTTSGAQETQYF.